This T cell receptor (beta chain) was documented in a study of cytomegalovirus exposure and HLA in healthy donors. V lost 7 bases and J 5 bases, leaving 19 bases between the germline ends. Germline V lookup: CDR1 SGHRS, CDR2 YFSETQ. This CDR3 region has 14 residues. It was with 60 Vbeta and 13 Jbeta primers that the PCR ran. Sequencing was performed with immunoSEQ multiplex PCR; in TCRdb, only in-frame clones are kept and a portion is missing. The repertoire has 70,000 to 75,000 clones, around 72% of them found once; the top ten carry about 12%. The specimen was PBMCs. The TCR sequence derives from a woman between 35 and 50 years old in good health and CMV-seropositive. V is TRBV5-1 and J is TRBJ2-7, with a tentative D call TRBD1 (6 bases). DNA for the CDR3: TGCGCCAGCCAACAGGGCACAGGTTACGACGAGCAGTACTTC. Translated: CASQQGTGYDEQYF.